The sequence of this TCR beta chain was determined in a study of blood T cells in healthy people across ages (dated by TCRdb to the mid-2010s). With regard to the full study: In model experiments, template switching captured about one uniquely barcoded TCR beta cDNA molecule for every two T cells. To track age-related changes in TCR beta repertoire diversity, the study relied on deep sequencing normalized with unique cDNA molecular identifiers. The donors were divided into four age groups: young (average around 16 years), middle-aged (roughly 40), aged (approximately 62) and long-lived (about 80). To avoid experimental bias, donors of different ages were distributed randomly across sequencing lanes. Using the same blood draw, the study looked at two additional independent replicas of 1 million unique cDNA reads for two donors, one aged 18 to 30 and the other aged 80 or older.

Library construction relied on 5' RACE. Sequencing used an Illumina HiSeq 2500. A second PCR of about 7 to 12 cycles was performed with a sample-barcoded 5' primer and a J-beta primer mix. A unique molecular identifier was introduced onto each TCR beta cDNA molecule by a template-switch 5' adaptor carrying 12 random nucleotides. At least 2.5 million CDR3-containing paired-end reads were obtained from each sample. First-strand cDNA synthesis was performed from all RNA using the Mint cDNA synthesis kit, with priming by a TRBC-specific oligonucleotide. Following uracil-DNA glycosylase treatment, all cDNA underwent a first 18-cycle PCR with the universal primers M1SS and BC2_uni_R. In the paper's pipeline: Each sample was normalized by randomly selecting 1 million high-quality reads, each carrying a distinct molecular identifier. Instead of being binned into consensus sequences, reads with shared molecular identifiers were discarded. MiTCR, run with a Q25 quality threshold and the strictest error-elimination algorithm, handled CDR3 identification, clonotype clustering and error correction. A nonparametric unseen species model with Euler transformation was used to estimate a lower bound on total TCR beta diversity. The raw public data were reprocessed by TCRdb itself: fastp quality trimming at Q25, MiXCR clonotype calling, in-frame beta chains only. Rows are unified per CDR3 protein, each entry keeping the most common DNA and genes. V and J calls and clone size were set by TCRdb, not the authors. The sample profile shows around 800,000 distinct CDR3 sequences; approximately 59% of them were found once. The ten largest clonotypes hold around a quarter of the sample.

The roughly 37 donors, aged about 6 to 95 years, were systemically healthy Caucasian individuals from Russia. Each donor gave about 11 milliliters of peripheral blood, drawn into EDTA-treated Vacutainer tubes. Ficoll-Paque density-gradient centrifugation was used to isolate PBMCs, with at least 6 million per sample. Total RNA was extracted from PBMCs with Trizol reagent, with at least 6 micrograms obtained per sample. Naive CD45RAhigh/CD27high T cell percentages were measured by flow cytometry on a PBMC aliquot from every donor. Sequences LGHNA (CDR1) and YSLEER (CDR2) are obtained from the germline V gene. There are 16 amino acids in the CDR3, from cysteine to phenylalanine inclusive. Only the CDR3 part of the read is kept: 48 bases, read in frame from the first base. Clipping removes 1 base from V and 3 bases from J, with 9 as the unmatched junction base count. The investigation overall reported the following: The CMV infection status of donors was not known, potentially confounding age-related changes in expanded clonotypes. A strong correlation was found between observed TCR beta diversity and the percentage of naive T cells measured by flow cytometry. The long-lived group showed more naive CD4+ T cells, fewer expanded clones and increased TCR diversity than the aged group, suggesting age selection. As age increased, observed TCR beta diversity per million T cells dropped in a roughly linear way, and a significant reduction was already evident by age 40. Because profiling used bulk unsorted PBMCs, naive and antigen-experienced compartments could not be compared conclusively. Estimates of total diversity based on one million sequenced T cells were regarded as lower bounds and as underestimates.

The table lists this clonotype with a few counts. This receptor's antigen is unknown. No per-base quality is available; no much larger clone lies one base away. This TCR derives from a man aged 30 to 45 in good health. Sequences were obtained from blood. Here the chain combines TRBV4-3 and TRBJ2-7, and 7 bases in between align with TRBD2. The DNA sequence is as follows: TGCGCCAGCAGCCAAGTCCTCCGGGGGAGGGTCTACGAGCAGTACTTC. It translates to CASSQVLRGRVYEQYF.